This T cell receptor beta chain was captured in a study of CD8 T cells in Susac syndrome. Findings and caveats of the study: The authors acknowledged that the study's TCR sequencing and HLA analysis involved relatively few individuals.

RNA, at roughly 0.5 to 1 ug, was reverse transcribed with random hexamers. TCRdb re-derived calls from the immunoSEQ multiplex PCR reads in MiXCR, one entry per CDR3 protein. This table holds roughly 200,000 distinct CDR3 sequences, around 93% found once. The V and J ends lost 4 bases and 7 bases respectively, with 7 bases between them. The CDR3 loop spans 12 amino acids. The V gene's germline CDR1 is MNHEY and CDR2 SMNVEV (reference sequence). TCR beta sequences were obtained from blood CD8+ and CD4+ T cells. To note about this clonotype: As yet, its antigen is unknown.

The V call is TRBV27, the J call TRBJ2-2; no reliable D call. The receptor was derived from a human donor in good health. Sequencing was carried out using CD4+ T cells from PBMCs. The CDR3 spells CASSSPFGELFF. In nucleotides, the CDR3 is TGTGCCAGCAGTTCCCCCTTCGGGGAGCTGTTTTTT.